This T cell receptor (beta chain) emerged from a study of control samples from healthy donors and cancer patients. Sequencing used immunoSEQ multiplex PCR; TCRdb keeps in-frame clones, though not all of them. Of 350,000 to 450,000 clones listed, 80% to 95% are singletons. Input material: PBMCs. The TCR was taken from a man in his forties with head and neck cancer.

The CDR3 is CASSLGLYEQYF. CDR3 sequence (DNA): TGTGCCAGCTCCCTCGGCCTCTACGAGCAGTACTTC. The chain links TRBV18 to TRBJ2-7; no reliable D call. The CDR3 is 12 residues long. With 6 bases removed from V and 3 bases from J, the gap between germline ends came to 9 bases. Germline V gives CDR1 KGHSH, CDR2 LQKENI.